One and the same sample provided the 7 T cell receptor beta chains below, sequenced in a study of primary melanoma T cells and metastatic recurrence. The table came from immunoSEQ multiplex PCR; TCRdb's copy has only in-frame clones and leaves some out. The table records about 770 clones, under 80% of them present only once. The material sequenced was melanoma tumor tissue. Receptors originate from a human donor with melanoma.

The chain has TRBV19 and TRBJ1-1, with D perhaps matching TRBD1 (6 bases). The CDR3 loop spans 12 amino acids. V was shortened by 4 bases and J by 9 bases, with 12 bases between the two germline ends. In germline, CDR1 is LNHDA, CDR2 SQIVND (reference sequence). The CDR3 region is CASSKSGGKAFF. CDR3 sequence (DNA): TGTGCCAGTAGTAAATCGGGGGGCAAAGCTTTCTTT. Complete variable domain (other parts from reference TRBV19 and TRBJ1-1): DGGITQSPKYLFRKEGQNVTLSCEQNLNHDAMYWYRQDPGQGLRLIYYSQIVNDFQKGDIAEGYSVSREKKESFPLTVTSAQKNPTAFYLCASSKSGGKAFFGQGTRLTVV.

By share of the sample, this clone is large. This chain uses TRBV11-3 with TRBJ2-7; 9 nucleotides align to TRBD1. Germline CDR1 is SGHNT and CDR2 is YENEEA. The CDR3 runs to 17 residues. Trimming removed 3 bases from V and 1 base from J; junction bases left unmatched: 10. Written as DNA, the CDR3 is TGTGCCAGCAGCTTGGCCCGACCGGGACAGGGTTCCTACGAGCAGTACTTC. Translation gives CASSLARPGQGSYEQYF.

The chain is built from TRBV11-3 and TRBJ2-6; D may be TRBD1 or TRBD2 (5 bases each). The CDR3 extends over 18 amino acids. Germline V gene sequence: CDR1 SGHNT, CDR2 YENEEA. The V and J ends lost 3 bases and 0 bases respectively, with 15 bases between them. In nucleotides, the CDR3 is TGTGCCAGCAGCTTTCCTTATGAGGGGACCTCTGGGGCCAACGTCCTGACTTTC. It translates to CASSFPYEGTSGANVLTF.

The gene calls are TRBV28 and TRBJ1-5; 7 nucleotides agree with TRBD1. Trimming took 8 bases from V and 6 from J; bases not matched to a gene: 13. Germline V lookup: CDR1 MDHEN, CDR2 SYDVKM. The CDR3 is 15 amino acids. In nucleotides, the CDR3 is TGTGCCAGCCGACGACAGGGAAGCTCCGGTCAGCCCCAGCATTTT. It codes for CASRRQGSSGQPQHF. The complete variable domain, with remaining parts taken from reference TRBV28 and TRBJ1-5, reads DVKVTQSSRYLVKRTGEKVFLECVQDMDHENMFWYRQDPGLGLRLIYFSYDVKMKEKGDIPEGYSVSREKKERFSLILESASTNQTSMYLCASRRQGSSGQPQHFGDGTRLSIL.

V is TRBV7-4 and J is TRBJ1-2; D is unresolved. Germline CDR1 reads SGHVT; CDR2 reads SQSDAQ. Trimming took 9 bases from V and 0 from J, leaving 11 bases between them. There are 13 residues in the CDR3. CDR3 nucleotide sequence: TGTGCCAGGAGGGAGCCAGCTAACTATGGCTACACCTTC. Translated, it gives CARREPANYGYTF.

This chain joins TRBV19 and TRBJ1-3; no clear D gene. V lost 9 bases and J lost 0, with 15 bases in between. The CDR3 is made up of 15 amino acids. Looked up from germline, CDR1 is LNHDA and CDR2 is SQIVND (reference sequence). In DNA, the CDR3 is TGTGCCAGCTCTGCCAGGCAGAGCTCTGGAAACACCATATATTTT. Translating it yields CASSARQSSGNTIYF.

The genes are TRBV11-3 and TRBJ1-2; D unresolved. Germline loops: CDR1 SGHNT, CDR2 YENEEA. Deletions cut 1 base from V and 1 base from J, with 10 bases between. The CDR3 spans 15 residues. In DNA form, the CDR3 reads TGTGCCAGCAGCTTAGTTTTAGGTCTTAACTATGGCTACACCTTC. Protein product: CASSLVLGLNYGYTF.